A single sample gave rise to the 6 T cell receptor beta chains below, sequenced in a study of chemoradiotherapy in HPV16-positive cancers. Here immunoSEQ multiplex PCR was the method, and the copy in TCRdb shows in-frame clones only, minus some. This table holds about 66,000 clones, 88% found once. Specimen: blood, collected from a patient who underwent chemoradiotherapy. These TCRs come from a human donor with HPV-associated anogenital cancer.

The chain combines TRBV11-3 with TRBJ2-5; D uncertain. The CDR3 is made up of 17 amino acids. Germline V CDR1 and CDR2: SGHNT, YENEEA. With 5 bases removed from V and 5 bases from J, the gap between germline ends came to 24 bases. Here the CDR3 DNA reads TGTGCCAGCAGCCAAACTCATCATTTGGGAACGAGGGAGACCCAGTACTTC. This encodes CASSQTHHLGTRETQYF.

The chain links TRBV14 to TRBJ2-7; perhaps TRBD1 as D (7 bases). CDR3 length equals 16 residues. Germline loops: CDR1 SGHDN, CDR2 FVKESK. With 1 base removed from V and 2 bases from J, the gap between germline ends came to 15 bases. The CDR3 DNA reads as TGTGCCAGCAGCCAAGCGGAGGGGGCCTTGACCTACGAGCAGTACTTC. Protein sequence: CASSQAEGALTYEQYF.

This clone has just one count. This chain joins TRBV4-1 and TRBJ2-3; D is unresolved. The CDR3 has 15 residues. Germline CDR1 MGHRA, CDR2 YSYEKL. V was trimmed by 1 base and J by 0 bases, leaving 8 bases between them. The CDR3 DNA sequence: TGCGCCAGCAGCCAAGGTCCGAGAAGCACAGATACGCAGTATTTT. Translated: CASSQGPRSTDTQYF.

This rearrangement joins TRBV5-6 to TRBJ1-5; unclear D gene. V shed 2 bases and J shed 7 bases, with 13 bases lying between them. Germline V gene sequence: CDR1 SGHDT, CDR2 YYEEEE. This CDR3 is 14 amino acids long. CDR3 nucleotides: TGTGCCAGCAGCTTAACCCCGGGAGGCCAGCCCCAGCATTTT. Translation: CASSLTPGGQPQHF. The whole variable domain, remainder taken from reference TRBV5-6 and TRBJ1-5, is DAGVTQSPTHLIKTRGQQVTLRCSPKSGHDTVSWYQQALGQGPQFIFQYYEEEERQRGNFPDRFSGHQFPNYSSELNVNALLLGDSALYLCASSLTPGGQPQHFGDGTRLSIL.

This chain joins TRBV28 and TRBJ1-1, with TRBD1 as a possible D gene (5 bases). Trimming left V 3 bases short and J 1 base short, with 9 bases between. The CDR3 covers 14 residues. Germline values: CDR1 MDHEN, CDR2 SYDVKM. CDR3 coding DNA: TGTGCCAGCAGTTTGAGGGGACGGAACACTGAAGCTTTCTTT. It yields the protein CASSLRGRNTEAFF.

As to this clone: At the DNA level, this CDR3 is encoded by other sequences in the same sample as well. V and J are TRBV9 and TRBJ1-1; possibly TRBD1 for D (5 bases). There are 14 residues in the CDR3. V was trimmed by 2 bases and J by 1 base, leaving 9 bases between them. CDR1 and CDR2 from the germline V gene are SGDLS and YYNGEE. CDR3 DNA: TGTGCCAGCAGCGTGTACGGGGCGAACACTGAAGCTTTCTTT. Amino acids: CASSVYGANTEAFF.